A single sample is the source of the 20 T cell receptor beta chains below, sequenced in a study of blood T cells in healthy people across ages (dated by TCRdb to 2015 to 2017). The library was built by means of 5' RACE. The listed sequencing device is Illumina HiSeq 2500. A second PCR of roughly 6 to 11 cycles was performed with a sample-barcoded 5' primer and a J-beta primer mix. The raw public reads went through TCRdb reprocessing: fastp at Q25, MiXCR clone calling, in-frame beta chains kept. Rows with one shared CDR3 protein collapse into an entry with the most common genes and DNA. Counted in this sample were about 730,000 distinct CDR3 sequences; roughly 43% of them appeared once. 20% to 25% of the sample comes from the top ten. The specimen sequenced was blood. These receptors came from a woman aged 55-70 years in good health.

The chain recombines TRBV20-1 with TRBJ2-7, with unresolved D. V dropped 5 bases and J dropped 1 base, with 24 bases sitting between them. The CDR3 runs 17 residues. Germline V gives CDR1 DFQATT, CDR2 SNEGSKA (reference sequence). The CDR3 sequence is CSAQDVPRAPFSYEQYF. DNA of the CDR3: TGCAGTGCTCAAGACGTGCCCCGGGCCCCGTTTTCCTACGAGCAGTACTTC.

This clonotype occurred many times. This chain links TRBV10-3 with TRBJ2-5, with 10 bases fitting TRBD1. The CDR3 is 13 residues long. With 10 bases clipped from V and 4 bases from J, the junction kept 6 bases outside the gene matches. Germline assignment: CDR1 ENHRY and CDR2 SYGVKD. The CDR3 nucleotides are TGTGCCACCTCGGGACAGGGGAGAGAGACCCAGTACTTC. Its translation: CATSGQGRETQYF.

The chain joins TRBV20-1 to TRBJ1-1; 10 nucleotides line up with TRBD1. CDR1 DFQATT and CDR2 SNEGSKA come from the germline V gene (reference sequence). V was pared by 2 bases and J by 0 bases, with 12 bases of the junction left unmatched. The CDR3 consists of 18 residues. The chain's CDR3 is CSARYTGTGDSLNTEAFF. Here the CDR3 DNA reads TGCAGTGCTAGATATACCGGGACAGGGGATTCGTTGAACACTGAAGCTTTCTTT.

This clonotype was counted many times. V is TRBV12-3 or TRBV12-4 and J is TRBJ2-7; TRBD1 aligns across 11 bases. CDR3 length equals 16 residues. Trimming removed 5 bases from V and 4 bases from J; junction bases left unmatched: 10. The CDR3 spells CASSPLRTGGFYEQYF. Here the CDR3 DNA reads TGTGCCAGCAGTCCCCTCCGGACAGGGGGCTTTTACGAGCAGTACTTC.

This clonotype came up a few times. The V call is TRBV4-2, the J call TRBJ2-3; 13 bases agree with TRBD2. Germline loops: CDR1 LGHNA, CDR2 YNFKEQ. There are 17 residues in the CDR3. The V and J ends lost 1 base and 9 bases, in that order; junction bases with no gene match: 10. CDR3 nucleotide sequence: TGTGCCAGCAGCCAAGGTGGCCTACTAGCGGGAGGGAGGACGCAGTATTTT. Its protein product is CASSQGGLLAGGRTQYF.

This chain connects TRBV20-1 to TRBJ2-4; TRBD1 might be the D (5 bases). With the DNA end fitting TRBJ2-7 better, the J assignment may be wrong. The length of the CDR3 is 11 residues. The V gene's germline CDR1 is DFQATT and CDR2 SNEGSKA (reference sequence). For the CDR3, the DNA is TGCGGGGCTATTGGTCCCTACGAGCAGTACTTC. Its translation is CGAIGPYEQYF.

This rearrangement joins TRBV7-9 to TRBJ2-3, with 10 bases fitting TRBD1. Germline V gene data show CDR1 as SEHNR and CDR2 as FQNEAQ (reference sequence). Trimming removed 9 bases from V and 4 bases from J; junction bases left unmatched: 7. The CDR3 is 14 residues long. In DNA, the CDR3 is TGTGCCAGTATTGCGACAGGGGGCGCAGATACGCAGTATTTT. Amino acid sequence: CASIATGGADTQYF.

As for this clonotype: This may stem from a read error, because a much larger clone lies one nucleotide away. This chain uses TRBV9 with TRBJ2-1; 8 bases match TRBD2. With the DNA end fitting TRBJ2-7 better, the J assignment may be wrong. Germline loops: CDR1 SGDLS, CDR2 YYNGEE. The CDR3 spans 16 residues. The CDR3 DNA is TGTGCCAGCAGCGTTAGCGGGGTGAGCTCCTACAATGAGCAGTACTTC. Its translation: CASSVSGVSSYNEQYF.

This chain connects TRBV20-1 to TRBJ1-6; possibly TRBD1 for D (6 bases). The CDR3 loop spans 15 amino acids. Germline CDR1 is DFQATT and CDR2 is SNEGSKA (reference sequence). The V end lost 4 bases, the J end lost 3 bases, and 13 bases lay between the germline ends. This CDR3 is CSATIQGSYNSPLHF. CDR3 nucleotide sequence: TGCAGTGCTACTATACAGGGAAGCTATAATTCACCCCTCCACTTT.

This clonotype has a handful of counts. The chain joins TRBV29-1 to TRBJ2-1, with TRBD2 as a possible D gene (5 bases). From germline, CDR1 is SQVTM and CDR2 ANQGSEA. The ends were cut back, 5 bases at V and 10 bases at J, with 12 bases in the middle. This CDR3 has 11 amino acids. This CDR3 is CSVPPGEEQFF. CDR3 bases: TGCAGCGTTCCTCCTGGGGAGGAGCAGTTCTTC.

This clonotype has only one observation. The chain uses TRBV11-2 and TRBJ2-3; 8 nucleotides align to TRBD2. J gave up 4 bases and V 6 bases, and 12 bases lay outside the gene matches. The V gene's germline CDR1 is SGHAT and CDR2 FQNNGV. The CDR3 runs to 16 residues. CDR3: CASRSEASGFPDTQYF. The CDR3 region has the DNA TGTGCCAGCAGGTCTGAGGCTAGCGGGTTCCCAGATACGCAGTATTTT.

A remark on this clonotype: A clone one base away is much larger, so this may be a read error. The chain has TRBV29-1 and TRBJ2-5, with TRBD1 identical over 9 bases. CDR1 is SQVTM, CDR2 ANQGSEA, per germline. The CDR3 is made up of 14 amino acids. V shed 3 bases and J 4 bases; nucleotides not matched to a gene: 6. The CDR3, as DNA: TGCAGCGTTGACGGGACAGGGCGGGGAGAGACCCAGTACTTC. It encodes CSVDGTGRGETQYF.

About this clonotype itself: A much larger clonotype is one base distant, so this may be a read error. This chain uses TRBV29-1 with TRBJ2-5, with 7 bases fitting TRBD2. CDR1 SQVTM and CDR2 ANQGSEA come from the germline V gene. The CDR3 totals 13 residues. The V gene end was trimmed by 8 bases and the J gene end by 11 bases; junction bases not matched to a gene: 17. CDR3 nucleotides: TGCAGCACGCGGGGAGGGGTGTACAATGAGCAGTACTTC. As protein: CSTRGGVYNEQYF.

The chain recombines TRBV28 with TRBJ2-5; 7 nucleotides agree with TRBD1. The CDR3 runs 17 residues. Losses at the gene ends were 7 bases for V and 11 bases for J; bases not matched to a gene: 25. Germline-derived CDR1 and CDR2 are MDHEN and SYDVKM. The chain's CDR3 is CASNTGASGGLYNEQYF. The CDR3 bases are TGTGCCAGCAACACAGGGGCCAGCGGAGGACTCTACAATGAGCAGTACTTC.

This clonotype was seen many times. As DNA, the CDR3 is TGTGCCAGCAGTTTGCAAGGGGGTAATTCACCCCTCCACTTT. As protein: CASSLQGGNSPLHF. V and J are TRBV27 and TRBJ1-6; the D gene is possibly TRBD1 (6 bases). The ends were cut back, 3 bases at V and 6 bases at J, with 9 bases in the middle. This CDR3 has 14 residues. Germline V gives CDR1 MNHEY, CDR2 SMNVEV (reference sequence).

This clonotype occurred a few times. The gene calls are TRBV28 and TRBJ2-1; TRBD2 might be the D (7 bases). Germline V gene sequence: CDR1 MDHEN, CDR2 SYDVKM. CDR3 length: 15 amino acids. V shed 2 bases and J shed 7 bases, with 15 bases lying between them. The CDR3 loop reads CASSLGGASRNEQFF. The CDR3 DNA sequence: TGTGCCAGCAGTTTAGGGGGGGCCAGTCGGAATGAGCAGTTCTTC.

Notes on this clonotype: A read error may explain this, as a much larger clone is one base away. The CDR3 sequence is CASSQGGLGEAYEQYF. The CDR3 DNA is TGCGCCAGCAGCCAAGGGGGGTTAGGGGAAGCCTACGAGCAGTACTTC. The chain has TRBV4-3 and TRBJ2-7; perhaps D is TRBD1 or TRBD2 (5 bases each). Germline V gene data show CDR1 as LGHNA and CDR2 as YSLEER. The V and J ends lost 1 base and 2 bases respectively, with 15 bases between them. This CDR3 comprises 16 residues.

Points on this clonotype: A read error is possible here, since a much larger clone lies one base away. DNA for the CDR3: TGCAGCGCGAAGACAGAATCCTACAATGAGCAGTACTTC. Translated, it gives CSAKTESYNEQYF. V is TRBV29-1 and J is TRBJ2-1, with D maybe TRBD1 (5 bases). The DNA matches TRBJ2-7 better at its end, which makes the J call doubtful. Germline V gives CDR1 SQVTM, CDR2 ANQGSEA. This CDR3 region has 13 residues.

This clonotype has a handful of counts. The chain is built from TRBV7-9 and TRBJ1-5; D gene unclear. V was cut by 1 base and J by 0 bases, with 13 bases left in between. The germline gives CDR1 SEHNR, CDR2 FQNEAQ (reference sequence). This CDR3 comprises 17 residues. CDR3 nucleotide sequence: TGTGCCAGCAGCTTAGGTCAAGTGTCTTATAGCAATCAGCCCCAGCATTTT. Residues: CASSLGQVSYSNQPQHF.

This clonotype was seen a handful of times. CDR3 DNA: TGTGCCAGCAGCTTAGGGGGAATAAGTGGCAATGAGCAGTTCTTC. Amino acids: CASSLGGISGNEQFF. The gene calls are TRBV7-2 and TRBJ2-1; D not certain. CDR1 and CDR2 from the germline V gene are SGHTA and FQGNSA. The CDR3 totals 15 residues. With 1 base removed from V and 6 bases from J, the gap between germline ends came to 13 bases.